Below are 26 T cell receptor beta chains sequenced from a single sample in a study of blood T cell repertoires in COVID-19 (TCRdb year 2020). Libraries were made using the immunoSEQ multiplex PCR assay. Here the immuneACCESS table is served through TCRdb, limited to in-frame sequences with V and J called. Missing clones are a known gap in these copies; in checked studies unresolved V genes cover under half, and the rest lacks a known reason. The sample has about 55,000 clones on record, around 84% of them singletons. 12% to 15% of the sample lies in the top ten. Material for sequencing was peripheral blood. The source of these receptors is a man aged 70-80 years with acute or convalescent COVID-19.

This clone has a single count. This chain joins TRBV4-1 and TRBJ2-3, with TRBD2 matching 8 bases. V was clipped by 1 base and J by 4 bases; unmatched bases: 4. Germline V CDR1 and CDR2: MGHRA, YSYEKL. The length of the CDR3 is 15 residues. The CDR3 bases are TGCGCCAGCAGCCAAGTATCGGGGGGGCCAGATACGCAGTATTTT. Protein: CASSQVSGGPDTQYF.

The genes are TRBV4-1 and TRBJ2-3; D not certain. The CDR3 runs to 11 residues. V was cut by 8 bases and J by 4 bases, with 7 bases left in between. Germline V gene sequence: CDR1 MGHRA, CDR2 YSYEKL. CDR3 sequence reads: CASQMADTQYF. The CDR3 nucleotides are TGCGCCAGCCAGATGGCAGATACGCAGTATTTT.

Details on this clone: This sample includes further DNA sequences coding for the same CDR3. The rearrangement uses TRBV11-2 and TRBJ1-3; no clear D. This CDR3 is 14 amino acids long. Trimming cost V 5 bases and J 1 base, with 9 bases left between them. Germline values: CDR1 SGHAT, CDR2 FQNNGV. CDR3 in DNA: TGTGCCAGCAGCCAGCGGGGATCTGGAAACACCATATATTTT. Its protein is CASSQRGSGNTIYF.

This clone was seen a single time. CDR3 loop: CASSLGYAGGGTDTQYF. The CDR3 coding sequence is TGTGCCAGCAGCTTAGGGTACGCGGGAGGCGGCACAGATACGCAGTATTTT. The rearrangement uses TRBV11-2 and TRBJ2-3; 8 nucleotides match TRBD2. The length of the CDR3 is 17 residues. V lost 1 base and J lost 1; bases outside the gene matches: 7. Germline CDR1 and CDR2: SGHAT and FQNNGV.

This sequence joins TRBV28 and TRBJ1-1; D might be TRBD1 (5 bases). The CDR3 loop spans 14 amino acids. V was trimmed by 4 bases and J by 0 bases, leaving 9 bases between them. Germline V gives CDR1 MDHEN, CDR2 SYDVKM. The CDR3 loop is CASSSTGLNTEAFF. DNA for the CDR3: TGTGCCAGCAGTTCTACAGGCCTGAACACTGAAGCTTTCTTT.

The V and J genes are TRBV7-2 and TRBJ2-7, with a possible D match to TRBD1 (6 bases). V was trimmed by 1 base and J by 3 bases, leaving 13 bases between them. CDR3 length equals 15 residues. CDR1 and CDR2 from the germline V gene are SGHTA and FQGNSA. This CDR3 reads CASSLDRARSYEQYV. The CDR3 nucleotides are TGTGCCAGCAGCTTAGACAGGGCCAGGAGCTACGAGCAGTACGTC.

This clone has a single count. V gene TRBV6-1 combines with J gene TRBJ2-7; 9 positions match TRBD1. This CDR3 region has 16 residues. J gave up 1 base and V 1 base, and 5 bases lay outside the gene matches. Germline V gives CDR1 MNHNS, CDR2 SASEGT. The CDR3 protein is CASSEGGTGWSYEQYV. The CDR3, as DNA: TGTGCCAGCAGTGAAGGAGGGACAGGGTGGTCCTACGAGCAGTACGTC.

The chain links TRBV18 to TRBJ1-1; 11 bases fit TRBD1. The CDR3 runs to 14 residues. V was clipped by 6 bases and J by 5 bases; unmatched bases: 5. Per germline, CDR1 KGHSH and CDR2 LQKENI. In nucleotides, the CDR3 is TGTGCCAGCTCCCGAGGACAGGGGGCAACTGAAGCTTTCTTT. Encoded protein: CASSRGQGATEAFF.

This rearrangement joins TRBV15 to TRBJ2-3, with unresolved D. Trimming took 0 bases from V and 6 from J, leaving 16 bases between them. This CDR3 has 16 amino acids. Per the germline V gene, CDR1 is LNHNV and CDR2 is YYDKDF (reference sequence). CDR3: CATSREEQLYGDTQYF. CDR3 DNA: TGTGCCACCAGCAGAGAGGAGCAGCTTTACGGGGATACGCAGTATTTT.

The rearrangement uses TRBV11-2 and TRBJ1-2; 8 bases are a match to TRBD1. CDR3 length: 13 amino acids. Germline V lookup: CDR1 SGHAT, CDR2 FQNNGV. Trimming at V came to 6 bases and at J to 6 bases, leaving 6 bases not matched to a gene. The CDR3 nucleotides read TGTGCCAGCAGAAAGACAGGGGACAATGGCTACACCTTC. It yields the protein CASRKTGDNGYTF.

The chain joins TRBV5-1 to TRBJ1-2; D gene uncertain. V dropped 2 bases and J dropped 3 bases, with 11 bases sitting between them. The CDR3 covers 14 residues. Looked up from germline, CDR1 is SGHRS and CDR2 is YFSETQ. The CDR3 coding sequence is TGCGCCAGCAGCTTTTTAACAGCTGACTATGGCTACACCTTC. As protein: CASSFLTADYGYTF.

The CDR3 here is CASSLYGWRGGYNEQFF. CDR3 in DNA: TGTGCCAGCAGTTTATACGGCTGGCGGGGGGGCTACAATGAGCAGTTCTTC. The chain is built from TRBV27 and TRBJ2-1; TRBD2 aligns across 9 bases. Germline V gene sequence: CDR1 MNHEY, CDR2 SMNVEV (reference sequence). This CDR3 region has 17 residues. The V and J ends lost 1 base and 3 bases, in that order; junction bases with no gene match: 7.

V gene TRBV12-5 combines with J gene TRBJ2-5, with D maybe TRBD1 (5 bases). V lost 7 bases to trimming and J lost 0 bases, with 6 bases between them. From germline, CDR1 is LGHNT and CDR2 FRNRAP. CDR3 length: 12 amino acids. In nucleotides, the CDR3 is TGTGCTAGTGCCAGGGACCAAGAGACCCAGTACTTC. This gives the protein CASARDQETQYF.

The V call is TRBV18, the J call TRBJ2-6, with TRBD2 identical over 7 bases. The CDR3 contains 18 residues. The V gene's germline CDR1 is KGHSH and CDR2 LQKENI. Unmatched junction bases numbered 8, after V lost 3 bases and J lost 0 bases. The CDR3 loop is CASSPGVAGRSGANVLTF. In nucleotides, the CDR3 is TGTGCCAGCTCACCCGGAGTAGCGGGTCGCTCTGGGGCCAACGTCCTGACTTTC.

The chain employs TRBV5-1 and TRBJ2-1, with TRBD2 matching over 8 bases. The ends lost 3 bases at V and 0 bases at J; junction bases unmatched: 8. The CDR3 is made up of 17 amino acids. In germline, CDR1 is SGHRS, CDR2 YFSETQ. CDR3 coding DNA: TGCGCCAGCAGCTCCGGACTAGCTGCTAGCTCCTACAATGAGCAGTTCTTC. Its translation is CASSSGLAASSYNEQFF.

The chain has TRBV10-3 and TRBJ2-7, with 8 bases identical to TRBD1. The CDR3 length is 13 residues. Trimming took 8 bases from V and 0 from J; bases not matched to a gene: 3. CDR1 and CDR2 (germline): ENHRY, SYGVKD. CDR3 coding DNA: TGTGCCATCGAAGGACAGGGCTCCTACGAGCAGTACTTC. Amino acid sequence: CAIEGQGSYEQYF.

This clone was seen once. The rearrangement joins TRBV5-5 to TRBJ1-1; TRBD1 matches 8 bases. The CDR3 spans 13 residues. Germline-derived CDR1 and CDR2 are SGHKS and YYEKEE (reference sequence). Losses at the gene ends were 4 bases for V and 4 bases for J; bases not matched to a gene: 3. The CDR3 protein is CASSPQGGTEAFF. In DNA form, the CDR3 reads TGTGCCAGCAGCCCACAGGGGGGCACTGAAGCTTTCTTT.

The gene calls are TRBV27 and TRBJ2-5, with 7 bases that match TRBD1. With V trimmed by 8 bases and J by 4 bases, 13 bases remained unmatched. The CDR3 sequence is 15 residues long. CDR1 is MNHEY, CDR2 SMNVEV, per germline (reference sequence). DNA for the CDR3: TGTGCCAGCGGATTTTCTCAGGGGGTAGTAGAGACCCAGTACTTC. It translates to CASGFSQGVVETQYF.

This chain uses TRBV5-1 with TRBJ2-5, with 9 bases matching TRBD2. The CDR3 consists of 15 residues. Germline V gives CDR1 SGHRS, CDR2 YFSETQ. The junction had 2 bases not matched to a gene; V was cut back by 0 bases and J by 2 bases. CDR3 residues: CASSLGLAVQETQYF. CDR3 in DNA: TGCGCCAGCAGCTTGGGACTAGCGGTGCAAGAGACCCAGTACTTC.

The rearrangement joins TRBV6-5 to TRBJ2-5, with 9 bases fitting TRBD1. The length of the CDR3 is 16 residues. V lost 0 bases and J lost 5; bases outside the gene matches: 7. The germline CDR1 and CDR2 sequences are MNHEY and SVGAGI. CDR3 loop: CASSYSVGQGRETQYF. Written as DNA, the CDR3 is TGTGCCAGCAGTTACTCTGTGGGACAGGGAAGGGAGACCCAGTACTTC.

The chain joins TRBV5-1 to TRBJ1-3; D may be TRBD1 (5 bases). CDR3 size: 15 residues. V was cut by 3 bases and J by 3 bases, with 13 bases left in between. Germline CDR1 and CDR2: SGHRS and YFSETQ. CDR3 DNA: TGCGCCAGCAGCTCCGGTAGGGGCGGTGGAAACACCATATATTTT. The encoded protein is CASSSGRGGGNTIYF. The full variable domain, with the rest looked up from reference TRBV5-1 and TRBJ1-3, is KAGVTQTPRYLIKTRGQQVTLSCSPISGHRSVSWYQQTPGQGLQFLFEYFSETQRNKGNFPGRFSGRQFSNSRSEMNVSTLELGDSALYLCASSSGRGGGNTIYFGEGSWLTVV.

The rearrangement links TRBV28 to TRBJ2-7; tentative D call: TRBD1 (5 bases). The ends were cut back, 6 bases at V and 0 bases at J, with 9 bases in the middle. From germline, CDR1 is MDHEN and CDR2 SYDVKM. The CDR3 contains 13 residues. CDR3 DNA: TGTGCCAGCAGCCGACAGAGCTCCTACGAGCAGTACGTC. It encodes CASSRQSSYEQYV.

V is TRBV12-3 or TRBV12-4 and J is TRBJ1-2; 8 bases agree with TRBD1. Trimming at V came to 6 bases and at J to 5 bases, leaving 5 bases not matched to a gene. The CDR3 runs to 13 residues. In DNA, the CDR3 is TGTGCCAGCAGCCCCGGACAGGGATATGGCTACACCTTC. Residues: CASSPGQGYGYTF.

This clone was seen just once. The chain carries TRBV4-1 and TRBJ1-5, with D unclear. The CDR3 covers 15 residues. In germline, CDR1 is MGHRA, CDR2 YSYEKL. Between the trimmed V and J ends, which lost 8 bases and 1 base, there was a span of 15 bases. The CDR3 DNA reads TGCGCCAGCGGAGGTGAGGCCCAAAGCAATCAGCCCCAGCATTTT. Encoded protein: CASGGEAQSNQPQHF.

The chain's CDR3 is CASSPTGGSEKLFF. The DNA for the CDR3 is TGTGCCAGCAGCCCGACAGGGGGAAGTGAAAAACTGTTTTTT. This chain links TRBV5-4 with TRBJ1-4; 9 nucleotides match TRBD1. Per the germline V gene, CDR1 is SGHNT and CDR2 is YYREEE (reference sequence). V shed 4 bases, J shed 7 bases, and the junction held 5 bases outside the gene matches. The CDR3 totals 14 residues.

This clone occurred a few times. The chain has TRBV6-6 and TRBJ1-1; D might be TRBD1 (5 bases). V lost 5 bases and J lost 4, with 14 bases in between. The CDR3 loop spans 14 amino acids. Germline V gene data show CDR1 as MNHNY and CDR2 as SVGAGI (reference sequence). The CDR3 sequence is CASSIQGYGTEAFF. In DNA form, the CDR3 reads TGTGCCAGCAGTATCCAGGGTTACGGCACTGAAGCTTTCTTT.